These 30 T cell receptor beta chains were sequenced from one sample in a study of beta chain features in type 1 diabetes (dated by TCRdb to the late 2010s). The library was built by means of the immunoSEQ multiplex PCR assay. All of the isolated RNA was reverse transcribed with the High Capacity cDNA Reverse Transcription Kit, so expressed TCRB transcripts were sequenced. TCRdb took this table from immuneACCESS and kept in-frame rearrangements with V and J called. Such tables lack part of the clones; where checked against another copy, unresolved V genes explain under half of the gap, and the rest is unexplained. The sample table lists roughly 170,000 clones, 10% to 15% of them with a count of one. The ten top clones hold around 0.63% of the sample. The sample comprised central memory CD4+ T cells from blood. The source is a woman between 18 and 29 years old in good health.

This clone was recorded a few times. The CDR3, as DNA: TGTGCCAGCAGTTCGGGGGGGGTGGGCACCGGGGAGCTGTTTTTT. This translates into CASSSGGVGTGELFF. This chain uses TRBV28 with TRBJ2-2; TRBD2 matches at 8 bases. Trimming took 4 bases from V and 4 from J; bases not matched to a gene: 5. Germline V CDR1 and CDR2: MDHEN, SYDVKM. The CDR3 extends over 15 amino acids.

This clone was observed a handful of times. V gene TRBV10-3 combines with J gene TRBJ1-1; 7 bases align to TRBD1. CDR1 is ENHRY and CDR2 is SYGVKD in the germline V gene. The CDR3 is 11 amino acids. Trimming cost V 6 bases and J 7 bases; bases outside gene matches: 2. The CDR3: CAIRGQLEAFF. The CDR3, as DNA: TGTGCCATCAGGGGACAGCTTGAAGCTTTCTTT.

This clone was observed a handful of times. Compared with germline, one end of the junction differs, possibly owing to a read error. The chain couples TRBV30 to TRBJ2-1; 7 bases line up with TRBD1. Per the germline V gene, CDR1 is GTSNPN and CDR2 is SVGIG (reference sequence). The CDR3 contains 12 residues. CDR3 DNA sequence: TGTGCCTGGAGTCGCTTATCGGGACAGACCGTCTTC. Amino acids: CAWSRLSGQTVF.

The gene calls are TRBV7-9 and TRBJ2-7; D might be TRBD2 (6 bases). Germline CDR1 is SEHNR and CDR2 is FQNEAQ (reference sequence). The CDR3 totals 15 residues. The germline V and J ends were trimmed by 1 base and 2 bases, with 12 bases remaining between them. CDR3 sequence reads: CASSLEVSGAYEQYF. The CDR3 DNA is TGTGCCAGCAGCTTAGAAGTTAGCGGTGCCTACGAGCAGTACTTC.

This chain uses TRBV6-6 with TRBJ1-5; weak D call: TRBD1 (5 bases). CDR1 MNHNY and CDR2 SVGAGI come from the germline V gene (reference sequence). With 2 bases removed from V and 4 bases from J, the gap between germline ends came to 9 bases. The CDR3 loop spans 14 amino acids. The DNA of the CDR3 is TGTGCCAGCAGTTACGGACGGGGGAATCAGCCCCAGCATTTT. The encoded protein is CASSYGRGNQPQHF.

The V call is TRBV28, the J call TRBJ1-5, with 7 nucleotides matching TRBD1. The J segment lost 3 bases and the V segment lost 6 bases, leaving 8 bases of the junction unmatched. There are 15 residues in the CDR3. Germline V gives CDR1 MDHEN, CDR2 SYDVKM. This chain's CDR3 is CASSRTGLNNQPQHF. The CDR3 DNA sequence: TGTGCCAGCAGCCGGACAGGACTAAACAATCAGCCCCAGCATTTT.

The chain couples TRBV29-1 to TRBJ2-7; D is uncertain. Trimming removed 6 bases from V and 3 bases from J, with 15 bases in between. Per germline, CDR1 SQVTM and CDR2 ANQGSEA. CDR3 length equals 13 residues. The CDR3 sequence: CSVNFGSNYEQYF. The CDR3 DNA is TGCAGCGTCAACTTCGGGTCGAACTACGAGCAGTACTTC.

V usage is TRBV4-1 and J usage is TRBJ2-2; D is perhaps TRBD2 (6 bases). Germline-derived CDR1 and CDR2 are MGHRA and YSYEKL. V dropped 0 bases and J dropped 14 bases, with 13 bases sitting between them. This CDR3 is 13 amino acids long. The CDR3 sequence: CASSQEGRRGLFF. The CDR3 DNA sequence: TGCGCCAGCAGCCAAGAAGGCAGGCGGGGACTGTTTTTT.

A few counts support this clone. The rearrangement uses TRBV7-9 and TRBJ2-7; 8 nucleotides line up with TRBD1. Germline CDR1 is SEHNR and CDR2 is FQNEAQ (reference sequence). CDR3 size: 15 residues. The J segment lost 4 bases and the V segment lost 5 bases, leaving 10 bases of the junction unmatched. CDR3 nucleotides: TGTGCCAGCAGCACCCGGACAGGGATGCTATACGAGCAGTACTTC. It codes for CASSTRTGMLYEQYF. Filled out from reference TRBV7-9 and TRBJ2-7, the complete variable domain reads DTGVSQNPRHKITKRGQNVTFRCDPISEHNRLYWYRQTLGQGPEFLTYFQNEAQLEKSRLLSDRFSAERPKGSFSTLEIQRTEQGDSAMYLCASSTRTGMLYEQYFGPGTRLTVT.

The rearrangement links TRBV5-1 to TRBJ2-7, with 7 bases matching TRBD1. The germline V gene has CDR1 SGHRS and CDR2 YFSETQ. The CDR3 consists of 15 residues. V dropped 0 bases and J dropped 3; count of bases not matched to a gene: 6. The CDR3 loop is CASSLEAGGSYEQYF. CDR3 nucleotides: TGCGCCAGCAGCTTGGAGGCAGGGGGAAGCTACGAGCAGTACTTC.

The genes are TRBV6-5 and TRBJ2-1, with TRBD2 matching over 9 bases. The CDR3 spans 13 residues. The trim removed 6 bases at V and 7 bases at J, leaving 4 bases unmatched. Germline V CDR1 and CDR2: MNHEY, SVGAGI. The CDR3 is CASRTSGRNEQFF. Written as DNA, the CDR3 is TGTGCCAGCAGGACTAGCGGTAGGAATGAGCAGTTCTTC.

The sample holds a few counts of this clone. The chain is built from TRBV7-2 and TRBJ1-2, with D perhaps TRBD1 (6 bases). The CDR3 has 14 amino acids. V gave up 4 bases and J gave up 6 bases, with 15 bases separating them. Germline V gene lookup returns CDR1 SGHTA and CDR2 FQGNSA. Written as DNA, the CDR3 is TGTGCCAGCAGCTCGTACAGGGCCGAGCATGGCTACACCTTC. Translating gives CASSSYRAEHGYTF.

The rearrangement joins TRBV11-3 to TRBJ2-1; TRBD2 is a possible D gene (5 bases). The ends were cut back, 3 bases at V and 6 bases at J, with 12 bases in the middle. Looked up from germline, CDR1 is SGHNT and CDR2 is YENEEA. The CDR3 sequence is 14 residues long. The CDR3 sequence is CASSFGDPFNEQFF. CDR3 DNA sequence: TGTGCCAGCAGCTTCGGGGATCCCTTCAATGAGCAGTTCTTC.

This clone was seen a handful of times. The chain uses TRBV30 and TRBJ1-1, with 8 bases matching TRBD1. With V trimmed by 3 bases and J by 4 bases, 4 bases remained unmatched. Per the germline V gene, CDR1 is GTSNPN and CDR2 is SVGIG (reference sequence). The CDR3 has 13 residues. The CDR3 spells CAWSDRGLTEAFF. The CDR3 DNA reads TGTGCCTGGAGCGACAGGGGTCTCACTGAAGCTTTCTTT.

The rearrangement links TRBV5-1 to TRBJ2-7; 7 nucleotides agree with TRBD2. The length of the CDR3 is 14 residues. Germline V gives CDR1 SGHRS, CDR2 YFSETQ. V was clipped by 1 base and J by 0 bases; unmatched bases: 1. The CDR3 DNA reads as TGCGCCAGCAGCTTGCTAGCGGACTCCTACGAGCAGTACTTC. This gives the protein CASSLLADSYEQYF.

J is TRBJ2-5 and V is TRBV10-3, with a tentative D call TRBD2 (6 bases). This CDR3 has 13 amino acids. CDR1 and CDR2 from the germline V gene are ENHRY and SYGVKD. V lost 6 bases and J lost 4, with 12 bases in between. CDR3 bases: TGTGCCATCAGCCCCGGGAGTCCAGAGACCCAGTACTTC. Residues: CAISPGSPETQYF.

This chain links TRBV7-2 with TRBJ2-2; D possibly corresponds to TRBD2 (6 bases). This CDR3 spans 14 amino acids. The V end was cut by 5 bases, the J end by 5 bases, with 12 bases between. Per the germline V gene, CDR1 is SGHTA and CDR2 is FQGNSA. For the CDR3, the DNA is TGTGCCAGCAGCCCCCATAGCGGAACCGGGGAGCTGTTTTTT. It is translated as CASSPHSGTGELFF.

The chain combines TRBV5-5 with TRBJ2-2; D remains unclear. The V gene's germline CDR1 is SGHKS and CDR2 YYEKEE (reference sequence). The V gene lost 0 bases and the J gene lost 3 bases, with 12 bases spanning the gap. The CDR3 length is 16 residues. As DNA, the CDR3 is TGTGCCAGCAGCTTGGCGAGTGGGCTGGACACCGGGGAGCTGTTTTTT. This translates into CASSLASGLDTGELFF.

J is TRBJ2-1 and V is TRBV4-1; D is uncertain. This CDR3 comprises 15 residues. In germline, CDR1 is MGHRA, CDR2 YSYEKL. V lost 0 bases and J lost 6, with 12 bases in between. In DNA, the CDR3 is TGCGCCAGCAGCCAAGAGAGACGGGTCGCCAATGAGCAGTTCTTC. Translated, it gives CASSQERRVANEQFF.

The chain joins TRBV2 to TRBJ1-6; D gene uncertain. This CDR3 has 14 residues. V was shortened by 10 bases and J by 0 bases, with 10 bases between the two germline ends. Germline CDR1 SNHLY, CDR2 FYNNEI. The CDR3 here is CAIRRSSYNSPLHF. In DNA, the CDR3 is TGTGCCATCAGACGTAGCTCCTATAATTCACCCCTCCACTTT.

This rearrangement joins TRBV9 to TRBJ1-1; a possible D gene is TRBD1 (6 bases). Germline loops: CDR1 SGDLS, CDR2 YYNGEE. This CDR3 comprises 16 residues. Trimming removed 0 bases from V and 0 bases from J, with 12 bases in between. The chain's CDR3 is CASSVGGGRVNTEAFF. Here the CDR3 DNA reads TGTGCCAGCAGCGTAGGGGGGGGCAGGGTGAACACTGAAGCTTTCTTT.

This clone was counted at least ten times. This chain joins TRBV4-1 and TRBJ2-6, with D maybe TRBD2 (6 bases). CDR3 length: 16 amino acids. V shed 4 bases and J shed 2 bases, with 12 bases lying between them. CDR1 is MGHRA and CDR2 is YSYEKL in the germline V gene. The CDR3, as DNA: TGCGCCAGCAGCCCCACGGGGGAGCCTGGGGCCAACGTCCTGACTTTC. Its protein is CASSPTGEPGANVLTF.

This clone turned up a few times. V usage is TRBV4-2 and J usage is TRBJ2-1; 11 nucleotides align to TRBD1. CDR3 length: 17 residues. Germline CDR1 LGHNA, CDR2 YNFKEQ. Losses at the gene ends were 0 bases for V and 6 bases for J; bases not matched to a gene: 7. The CDR3 is CASSQDHGTGGGNEQFF. CDR3 DNA: TGTGCCAGCAGCCAAGATCACGGGACAGGGGGGGGCAATGAGCAGTTCTTC.

This clone was seen more than once but under ten times. The chain uses TRBV28 and TRBJ2-7, with TRBD2 identical over 9 bases. Germline V gives CDR1 MDHEN, CDR2 SYDVKM. The CDR3 runs to 14 residues. Trimming took 7 bases from V and 0 from J; bases not matched to a gene: 4. The CDR3 loop is CASNAGGVSYEQYF. The CDR3, as DNA: TGTGCCAGCAACGCGGGGGGGGTCTCCTACGAGCAGTACTTC.

V and J are TRBV12-2 and TRBJ1-1. TRBV12-2 is flagged as a pseudogene. CDR3 length: 14 residues. CDR3 sequence: CASRSVSLNTEAFF. CDR3 nucleotides: TGTGCAAGTCGCTCCGTTTCCTTGAACACTGAAGCTTTCTTT.

There are a few counts of this clone. This chain links TRBV7-2 with TRBJ2-2; 11 positions agree with TRBD2. The CDR3 has 17 residues. Trimming cost V 5 bases and J 5 bases; bases outside gene matches: 10. The germline V gene encodes CDR1 SGHTA and CDR2 FQGNSA. This CDR3 reads CASSPRSGRARTGELFF. CDR3 DNA sequence: TGTGCCAGCAGCCCCCGTAGCGGGAGGGCCAGGACCGGGGAGCTGTTTTTT.

This clone was detected a few times. The chain has TRBV5-4 and TRBJ2-3; 13 bases line up with TRBD2. Germline CDR1 is SGHNT and CDR2 is YYREEE (reference sequence). The junction had 3 bases not matched to a gene; V was cut back by 2 bases and J by 3 bases. This CDR3 comprises 16 residues. The CDR3 DNA follows: TGTGCCAGCAGCTTACTAGCGGGAGGGAGTACAGATACGCAGTATTTT. Translating gives CASSLLAGGSTDTQYF.

There are a few counts of this clone. J is TRBJ2-1 and V is TRBV6-1, with TRBD2 identical over 11 bases. V lost 5 bases to trimming and J lost 6 bases; unmatched junction nucleotides: 3. The CDR3 is 14 residues long. Germline values: CDR1 MNHNS, CDR2 SASEGT. The CDR3 DNA is TGTGCCAGCAGTATAGCGGGAGGGGGCAATGAGCAGTTCTTC. It codes for CASSIAGGGNEQFF.

In this sample, this clone turned up a few times. The gene calls are TRBV11-2 and TRBJ2-7, with D uncertain. The CDR3 extends over 12 amino acids. Trimming removed 8 bases from V and 0 bases from J, with 8 bases in between. Per germline, CDR1 SGHAT and CDR2 FQNNGV. CDR3 loop: CASRRSSYEQYF. As DNA, the CDR3 is TGTGCCAGCCGTCGCAGCTCCTACGAGCAGTACTTC. Drawing the rest from reference TRBV11-2 and TRBJ2-7, the complete variable domain is EAGVAQSPRYKIIEKRQSVAFWCNPISGHATLYWYQQILGQGPKLLIQFQNNGVVDDSQLPKDRFSAERLKGVDSTLKIQPAKLEDSAVYLCASRRSSYEQYFGPGTRLTVT.

V and J are TRBV11-1 and TRBJ2-7; a weak D match, TRBD1 (5 bases). The length of the CDR3 is 15 residues. V was trimmed by 5 bases and J by 2 bases, leaving 16 bases between them. The V gene's germline CDR1 is SGHAT and CDR2 FQDESV (reference sequence). The CDR3 nucleotides read TGTGCCAGCAGCCCCCGGCAGGGCCCTGCCTACGAGCAGTACTTC. Translated: CASSPRQGPAYEQYF.